Described below is a single TCR beta chain sequence and its context. The V gene's germline CDR1 is MRHNA and CDR2 SNTAGT. V shed 6 bases and J shed 3 bases, with 15 bases lying between them. This CDR3 comprises 14 residues. This record belongs to a study of Ad26.COV2.S vaccination and SARS-CoV-2 variants. Overall study: The authors gave Ad26.COV2.S intramuscularly, either once or twice 56 days apart.

TCRdb's copy holds only in-frame clones and misses some; the assay was immunoSEQ multiplex PCR. The sample has fewer than 800,000 clones, 89% seen once; the top ten hold over 1.3%. Described treatment: roughly 20 received Ad26.COV2.S at low or high dose, single or two shots; 5 received placebo; per-sample allocation not given. Each sample was drawn 63 days after the first injection (of vaccine or placebo). The sequence was obtained from a person between 18 and 60 years old who received the Ad26.COV2.S COVID-19 vaccine or a placebo. The sample in question was peripheral blood, obtained in a trial of Ad26.COV2.S vaccine versus placebo. The V gene is TRBV6-4, the J gene TRBJ2-7; D not certain. For the CDR3, the DNA is TGTGCCAGCAGCGTTGACGTTGGTGTCTACGAGCAGTACTTC. It codes for CASSVDVGVYEQYF.